A single sample gave rise to the 21 T cell receptor beta chains below, sequenced in a study of T-cell reconstitution after alpha-beta-depleted transplantation in children. Using unique molecular identifiers, the investigators prepared the TCRbeta library. A single record per CDR3 protein comes from TCRdb applying MiXCR to the PCR reads. The data show 450,000 to 600,000 distinct CDR3 sequences, 30% to 35% seen once. Sequencing used PBMCs from the stem cell graft donor, obtained from the stem cell graft. The receptors shown here come from a human donor who donated a stem cell graft to a child with aplastic anemia.

V is TRBV6-5 and J is TRBJ2-1; no clear D gene. The V end lost 5 bases, the J end lost 6 bases, and 8 bases lay between the germline ends. Germline CDR1 MNHEY, CDR2 SVGAGI. This CDR3 has 12 amino acids. The CDR3 DNA follows: TGTGCCAGCAGTCCTTGGGGCAATGAGCAGTTCTTC. It codes for CASSPWGNEQFF.

About this clonotype: The germline gene is not matched at one end of the junction; a read error may be the cause. The chain recombines TRBV7-2 with TRBJ2-7; 7 bases fit TRBD2. Germline V gives CDR1 SGHTA, CDR2 FQGNSA. The CDR3 loop spans 13 amino acids. The CDR3 coding sequence is TGTGCTAGCAGTAGACTAGCTGCCTACGAGCAGTACTTC. Residues: CASSRLAAYEQYF.

This clonotype showed up just a few times. The chain carries TRBV12-3 or TRBV12-4 and TRBJ1-2, with TRBD1 as a possible D gene (5 bases). V lost 4 bases, J lost 8 bases, and 17 bases lay in between. The CDR3 totals 14 residues. The DNA for the CDR3 is TGTGCCAGCAGTTCCCTGGGGAAAGGGGCCGGCTACACCTTC. Translated: CASSSLGKGAGYTF.

This clonotype was counted a few times. The V gene is TRBV5-1, the J gene TRBJ1-1, with TRBD1 as a possible D gene (5 bases). This CDR3 contains 16 residues. The germline V gene has CDR1 SGHRS and CDR2 YFSETQ. Trimming left V 0 bases short and J 6 bases short, with 18 bases between. CDR3 sequence (DNA): TGCGCCAGCAGCTTGGACGGGGCCAACCGACTCGCTGAAGCTTTCTTT. Translated: CASSLDGANRLAEAFF.

The rearrangement joins TRBV20-1 to TRBJ1-1; D unresolved. There are 12 residues in the CDR3. The ends were cut back, 0 bases at V and 7 bases at J, with 9 bases in the middle. The germline V gene has CDR1 DFQATT and CDR2 SNEGSKA (reference sequence). CDR3 DNA sequence: TGCAGTGCTAGAGATAAGGGTCATGAAGCTTTCTTT. It yields the protein CSARDKGHEAFF.

This clonotype was observed many times. The V gene is TRBV25-1, the J gene TRBJ2-5; D is unresolved. Germline V lookup: CDR1 MGHDK, CDR2 SYGVNS. V was shortened by 2 bases and J by 0 bases, with 10 bases between the two germline ends. The length of the CDR3 is 15 residues. The CDR3 protein is CASSEPALYQETQYF. As DNA, the CDR3 is TGTGCCAGCAGTGAACCCGCTCTGTACCAAGAGACCCAGTACTTC.

The chain uses TRBV7-2 and TRBJ2-3; D gene uncertain. Deletions cut 1 base from V and 0 bases from J, with 11 bases between. The length of the CDR3 is 16 residues. The germline V gene has CDR1 SGHTA and CDR2 FQGNSA. The CDR3 is CASSLGGPLSTDTQYF. DNA of the CDR3: TGTGCCAGCAGCTTAGGAGGACCCCTAAGCACAGATACGCAGTATTTT.

This CDR3 is CSAPGEGRADTQYF. The DNA for the CDR3 is TGCAGTGCTCCCGGGGAGGGCCGCGCAGATACGCAGTATTTT. The chain links TRBV20-1 to TRBJ2-3; 7 bases are a match to TRBD2. CDR1 is DFQATT, CDR2 SNEGSKA, per germline (reference sequence). V shed 5 bases and J 4 bases; nucleotides not matched to a gene: 9. The CDR3 has 14 residues.

This clonotype was counted between two and nine times. At one of its ends the junction is not consistent with the germline gene, which may arise from a read error. V and J are TRBV27 and TRBJ2-7, with TRBD2 matching 13 bases. CDR1 and CDR2 (germline): MNHEY, SMNVEV (reference sequence). The CDR3 is 15 residues long. The CDR3 spells CTSSWTSGSSYEQYF. The CDR3 DNA follows: TGCACCAGCAGTTGGACTAGCGGGAGCTCCTACGAGCAGTACTTC.

This clonotype was found a few times. V is TRBV4-3 and J is TRBJ2-1; D remains unclear. Germline lookup yields CDR1 LGHNA and CDR2 YSLEER. With 0 bases removed from V and 0 bases from J, the gap between germline ends came to 12 bases. The CDR3 covers 17 residues. CDR3 DNA sequence: TGCGCCAGCAGCCAAGATCGGGCTCACAGCTCCTACAATGAGCAGTTCTTC. It translates to CASSQDRAHSSYNEQFF.

About this clonotype itself: The junction does not match germline at one end; this may be a read error. This chain joins TRBV18 and TRBJ1-1; 7 nucleotides match TRBD1. The CDR3 has 13 amino acids. Germline CDR1 reads KGHSH; CDR2 reads LQKENI. CDR3 residues: CASSPGQNSEAFF. The CDR3 nucleotides read TGTGCCAGCTCACCGGGACAGAACAGTGAAGCTTTCTTT.

The sample holds a few counts of this clonotype. The chain couples TRBV20-1 to TRBJ2-2; a possible D gene is TRBD2 (5 bases). This CDR3 spans 14 amino acids. Germline V gene lookup returns CDR1 DFQATT and CDR2 SNEGSKA (reference sequence). Between the trimmed V and J ends, which lost 5 bases and 3 bases, there was a span of 13 bases. The CDR3 region is CSAFLRRDTGELFF. The CDR3 DNA reads TGCAGTGCTTTCCTTCGGCGGGACACCGGGGAGCTGTTTTTT.

V gene TRBV12-3 or TRBV12-4 combines with J gene TRBJ2-1, with 7 bases fitting TRBD1. The CDR3 is made up of 17 amino acids. The V and J ends lost 1 base and 2 bases, in that order; junction bases with no gene match: 8. CDR3 loop: CASSLGITGEPYNEQFF. CDR3 in DNA: TGTGCCAGCAGTTTAGGAATCACAGGGGAACCCTACAATGAGCAGTTCTTC.

This clonotype was counted between two and nine times. This chain joins TRBV28 and TRBJ2-5, with TRBD2 identical over 8 bases. CDR3 length: 15 residues. Germline V CDR1 and CDR2: MDHEN, SYDVKM. Trimming cost V 3 bases and J 5 bases; bases outside gene matches: 8. The DNA of the CDR3 is TGTGCCAGCAGTTTTACGGGAGGGCCCTTGGAGACCCAGTACTTC. Translation gives CASSFTGGPLETQYF.

This clonotype came up once. The genes are TRBV29-1 and TRBJ2-3, with D hard to call. Trimming cost V 3 bases and J 3 bases, with 13 bases left between them. Germline V CDR1 and CDR2: SQVTM, ANQGSEA. This CDR3 contains 14 residues. CDR3 sequence reads: CSVDEWGVTDTQYF. As DNA, the CDR3 is TGCAGCGTTGACGAGTGGGGTGTGACAGATACGCAGTATTTT.

The chain recombines TRBV12-3 or TRBV12-4 with TRBJ2-3, with no clear D. Trimming cost V 4 bases and J 0 bases, with 14 bases left between them. The CDR3 length is 16 residues. The CDR3 is CASSSSPTFSTDTQYF. The DNA of the CDR3 is TGTGCCAGCAGTTCCAGCCCGACGTTTAGCACAGATACGCAGTATTTT.

This chain connects TRBV27 to TRBJ2-5; the match to TRBD2 covers 7 bases. The CDR3 runs 17 residues. CDR1 is MNHEY, CDR2 SMNVEV, per germline (reference sequence). The trim removed 3 bases at V and 5 bases at J, leaving 15 bases unmatched. The CDR3 sequence: CASSFIGGEGPRETQYF. The CDR3 region has the DNA TGTGCCAGCAGTTTTATTGGAGGGGAGGGCCCTCGGGAGACCCAGTACTTC.

The genes are TRBV20-1 and TRBJ1-3, with D maybe TRBD1 (5 bases). In germline, CDR1 is DFQATT, CDR2 SNEGSKA (reference sequence). The length of the CDR3 is 14 residues. Trimming removed 2 bases from V and 3 bases from J, with 11 bases in between. CDR3 sequence (DNA): TGCAGTGCTAGAATTCAGGGTGATGGAAACACCATATATTTT. Translation gives CSARIQGDGNTIYF.

The chain recombines TRBV19 with TRBJ1-3, with no clear D. V was trimmed by 6 bases and J by 7 bases, leaving 22 bases between them. Germline V lookup: CDR1 LNHDA, CDR2 SQIVND (reference sequence). The CDR3 contains 16 residues. CDR3 protein: CASRGFGLEVSNTIYF. CDR3 coding DNA: TGTGCCAGTAGAGGATTTGGACTAGAAGTATCCAACACCATATATTTT.

The chain employs TRBV20-1 and TRBJ2-3; D is ambiguous. V was pared by 0 bases and J by 2 bases, with 21 bases between. The CDR3 runs 18 residues. CDR1 is DFQATT, CDR2 SNEGSKA, per germline (reference sequence). CDR3 amino acids: CSARDRDLLTILTDTQYF. The CDR3 DNA sequence: TGCAGTGCTAGAGACAGAGATCTACTCACAATACTCACAGATACGCAGTATTTT.

The V gene is TRBV29-1, the J gene TRBJ2-4, with TRBD2 as a possible D gene (6 bases). Germline loops: CDR1 SQVTM, CDR2 ANQGSEA. There are 14 residues in the CDR3. V dropped 7 bases and J dropped 7 bases, with 20 bases sitting between them. The CDR3 bases are TGCAGCGCGAATAGCGGCCAGACTAGTAACATTCAGTACTTC. Translated, it gives CSANSGQTSNIQYF.